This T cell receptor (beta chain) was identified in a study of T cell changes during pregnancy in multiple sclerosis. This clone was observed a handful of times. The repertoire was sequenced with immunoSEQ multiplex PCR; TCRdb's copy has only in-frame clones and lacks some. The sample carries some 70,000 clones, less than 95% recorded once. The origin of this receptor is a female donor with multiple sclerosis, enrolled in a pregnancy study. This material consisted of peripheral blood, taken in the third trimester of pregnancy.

The CDR3 region is CASRLGGAVQPQHF. The CDR3 coding sequence is TGTGCCAGTAGATTGGGGGGGGCAGTGCAGCCCCAGCATTTT. The chain recombines TRBV19 with TRBJ1-5; possible D gene TRBD1, 6 bases. From germline, CDR1 is LNHDA and CDR2 SQIVND (reference sequence). The CDR3 contains 14 residues. Trimming stripped 6 bases from V and 7 bases from J, with 16 bases between.